The 20 T cell receptor beta chains in this list originate from one sample, sequenced in a study of T cell responses to AZD1222 COVID-19 vaccine. The method was immunoSEQ multiplex PCR; TCRdb's version includes in-frame clones alone and lacks a portion of them. The sample records approximately 150,000 clones, roughly nine tenths being singletons. The sample was peripheral blood, taken on day 0 of AZD1222 vaccination. These receptors originate from an adult in good health.

This chain joins TRBV7-2 and TRBJ1-6, with 7 bases fitting TRBD1. V was pared by 2 bases and J by 7 bases, with 5 bases of the junction left unmatched. Germline V gene data show CDR1 as SGHTA and CDR2 as FQGNSA. The length of the CDR3 is 15 residues. This CDR3 is CASSLNRGQNSPLHF. Written as DNA, the CDR3 is TGTGCCAGCAGCTTAAACAGGGGTCAGAATTCACCCCTCCACTTT.

This clone was seen just once. The chain is built from TRBV19 and TRBJ1-3; 9 bases align to TRBD1. Germline V gene data show CDR1 as LNHDA and CDR2 as SQIVND (reference sequence). V lost 4 bases, J lost 2 bases, and 3 bases stayed unmatched. The CDR3 covers 15 residues. The CDR3 sequence: CASSTRTGAGNTIYF. The CDR3 coding sequence is TGTGCCAGTAGTACAAGGACAGGGGCTGGAAACACCATATATTTT.

This clone was observed a single time. The chain employs TRBV11-2 and TRBJ2-7; 14 nucleotides agree with TRBD2. This CDR3 contains 16 residues. Germline V gene sequence: CDR1 SGHAT, CDR2 FQNNGV. V lost 4 bases, J lost 4 bases, and 6 bases stayed unmatched. The chain's CDR3 is CASSSGTSGRVYEQYF. The CDR3 DNA is TGTGCCAGCAGCTCAGGGACTAGCGGGAGAGTTTACGAGCAGTACTTC.

This clone has a handful of counts. The V gene is TRBV6-4, the J gene TRBJ1-6; D gene unclear. Germline V gene data show CDR1 as MRHNA and CDR2 as SNTAGT. V shed 0 bases and J shed 9 bases, with 6 bases lying between them. CDR3 length: 13 residues. The CDR3 loop is CASSDSEGSPLHF. The CDR3 nucleotides are TGTGCCAGCAGTGACTCGGAGGGTTCACCCCTCCACTTT.

This clone appeared a single time. The rearrangement links TRBV4-3 to TRBJ1-2; D not resolved. The ends were cut back, 1 base at V and 7 bases at J, with 19 bases in the middle. The CDR3 sequence is 16 residues long. Germline V gene sequence: CDR1 LGHNA, CDR2 YSLEER. The CDR3 DNA follows: TGCGCCAGCAGCCAAGCCTCCGCAAGGGTTGTGGGTGGCTACACCTTC. This gives the protein CASSQASARVVGGYTF.

CDR3: CSVHPGGTEAFF. The CDR3, as DNA: TGCAGCGTTCACCCGGGTGGGACTGAAGCTTTCTTT. The V and J genes are TRBV29-1 and TRBJ1-1; D gene uncertain. Trimming removed 5 bases at V and 5 bases at J, with 12 bases between. The V gene's germline CDR1 is SQVTM and CDR2 ANQGSEA. The CDR3 loop spans 12 amino acids.

This clone turned up a few times. This rearrangement joins TRBV5-1 to TRBJ1-1; no reliable D call. Germline CDR1 SGHRS, CDR2 YFSETQ. V lost 0 bases and J lost 1, with 7 bases in between. CDR3 length: 14 amino acids. The DNA for the CDR3 is TGCGCCAGCAGCTTGGACCTACGGAACACTGAAGCTTTCTTT. It specifies CASSLDLRNTEAFF.

The CDR3 is CASSPLTGSNEKLFF. CDR3 DNA sequence: TGTGCCAGCAGCCCCTTGACAGGGTCTAATGAAAAACTGTTTTTT. V and J are TRBV7-2 and TRBJ1-4, with 7 bases lining up with TRBD1. Unmatched junction bases numbered 6, after V lost 5 bases and J lost 3 bases. The CDR3 totals 15 residues. CDR1 and CDR2 (germline): SGHTA, FQGNSA.

The rearrangement links TRBV7-9 to TRBJ2-5; D is unclear. The germline CDR1 and CDR2 sequences are SEHNR and FQNEAQ (reference sequence). Trimming took off 6 bases at V and 2 bases at J, with 13 bases between the two ends. The CDR3 is 14 residues long. Here the CDR3 reads CASSINSIQETQYF. The CDR3 nucleotides read TGTGCCAGCAGTATAAACTCCATACAAGAGACCCAGTACTTC.

The V call is TRBV5-1, the J call TRBJ2-3; D call uncertain. Trimming removed 1 base from V and 5 bases from J, with 14 bases in between. The CDR3 is 15 amino acids. Germline V gene data show CDR1 as SGHRS and CDR2 as YFSETQ. The CDR3 sequence is CASSLSARSLDTQYF. The CDR3, as DNA: TGCGCCAGCAGCTTGTCGGCTAGATCACTAGATACGCAGTATTTT.

The CDR3 spells CASSLVPYEQYF. Written as DNA, the CDR3 is TGTGCCAGCAGTTTGGTGCCCTACGAGCAGTACTTC. The rearrangement joins TRBV12-3 or TRBV12-4 to TRBJ2-7, with no clear D. Deletions cut 3 bases from V and 2 bases from J, with 5 bases between. This CDR3 comprises 12 residues.

This chain joins TRBV5-1 and TRBJ2-5, with D perhaps being TRBD1 or TRBD2 (5 bases each). The V end was cut by 4 bases, the J end by 4 bases, with 17 bases between. CDR1 and CDR2 (germline): SGHRS, YFSETQ. The CDR3 sequence is 15 residues long. CDR3 sequence reads: CASSPAGAARETQYF. CDR3 nucleotides: TGCGCCAGCAGCCCCGCCGGGGCCGCACGAGAGACCCAGTACTTC.

The J gene is TRBJ1-4, the V gene TRBV6-5; TRBD1 is a possible D gene (5 bases). The CDR3 extends over 14 amino acids. V was clipped by 7 bases and J by 6 bases, with 15 bases between them. The V gene's germline CDR1 is MNHEY and CDR2 SVGAGI. CDR3 in DNA: TGTGCCAGCACCGAGACAGCAAGGGATGAAAAACTGTTTTTT. It yields the protein CASTETARDEKLFF.

V and J are TRBV6-5 and TRBJ2-7; 7 bases are a match to TRBD1. This CDR3 comprises 14 residues. From germline, CDR1 is MNHEY and CDR2 SVGAGI. With V trimmed by 2 bases and J by 6 bases, 7 bases remained unmatched. CDR3 sequence reads: CASSYGDREGEQYF. Written as DNA, the CDR3 is TGTGCCAGCAGTTACGGAGACAGGGAAGGCGAGCAGTACTTC.

The V and J genes are TRBV19 and TRBJ2-7; TRBD1 aligns across 11 bases. J gave up 3 bases and V 5 bases, and 9 bases lay outside the gene matches. The CDR3 contains 16 residues. Germline V gene sequence: CDR1 LNHDA, CDR2 SQIVND (reference sequence). Here the CDR3 DNA reads TGTGCCAGTAGTCTGGATTCGGGACAGGGGGTCTACGAGCAGTACTTC. Its protein product is CASSLDSGQGVYEQYF.

The chain carries TRBV7-3 and TRBJ2-2, with D perhaps TRBD2 (5 bases). The germline CDR1 and CDR2 sequences are SGHTA and FQGTGA. The CDR3 extends over 13 amino acids. Trimming shortened V by 1 base and J by 6 bases, and 6 bases separated the two germline ends. The CDR3 bases are TGTGCCAGCAGCTTAAGTAGCGCCGGGGAGCTGTTTTTT. Translating it yields CASSLSSAGELFF.

This rearrangement joins TRBV7-9 to TRBJ1-2, with D perhaps TRBD1 (5 bases). Trimming took off 5 bases at V and 4 bases at J, with 20 bases between the two ends. This CDR3 comprises 16 residues. Germline assignment: CDR1 SEHNR and CDR2 FQNEAQ (reference sequence). Here the CDR3 DNA reads TGTGCCAGCAGCGGTACCGGGACTAATTTTGGCTATGGCTACACCTTC. Its translation: CASSGTGTNFGYGYTF.

The chain has TRBV3-1 (or the pseudogene TRBV3-2) and TRBJ1-5, with no clear D. Germline CDR1 reads LGHDT; CDR2 reads YNNKEL (reference sequence). This CDR3 spans 13 amino acids. The V end lost 2 bases, the J end lost 2 bases, and 4 bases lay between the germline ends. The CDR3 sequence: CASSQQGNQPQHF. The CDR3, as DNA: TGTGCCAGCAGCCAACAGGGCAATCAGCCCCAGCATTTT.

The chain employs TRBV11-2 and TRBJ2-7, with D possibly matching TRBD1 (7 bases). This CDR3 contains 17 residues. V lost 0 bases and J lost 2, with 17 bases in between. Germline CDR1 reads SGHAT; CDR2 reads FQNNGV. The chain's CDR3 is CASSLDLATGRTYEQYF. CDR3 nucleotides: TGTGCCAGCAGCTTAGATCTCGCGACAGGGAGGACCTACGAGCAGTACTTC. The complete variable domain, with remaining parts taken from reference TRBV11-2 and TRBJ2-7, reads EAGVAQSPRYKIIEKRQSVAFWCNPISGHATLYWYQQILGQGPKLLIQFQNNGVVDDSQLPKDRFSAERLKGVDSTLKIQPAKLEDSAVYLCASSLDLATGRTYEQYFGPGTRLTVT.

The rearrangement joins TRBV30 to TRBJ1-5, with unresolved D. CDR1 GTSNPN and CDR2 SVGIG come from the germline V gene (reference sequence). The CDR3 is 14 residues long. V lost 0 bases and J lost 0, with 6 bases in between. The CDR3, as DNA: TGTGCCTGGAGTGTCCCCGGTAGCAATCAGCCCCAGCATTTT. This codes for CAWSVPGSNQPQHF.